The subject of this entry is one T cell receptor (beta chain). Its antigen is currently unknown. The data belong to a study of CD8 T cells in ankylosing spondylitis. Notes on the study in general: Disease-associated clonotypes exhibited CD8+ identity and were relatively infrequent in peripheral blood. Earlier reports found some motif variants in synovial fluid and blood in reactive arthritis. Matched ankylosing spondylitis synovial fluid reportedly showed significant enrichment of disease-linked clones. Ankylosing spondylitis blood seemed to carry a telltale TCR beta motif made of under ten highly homologous variants.

Construction of TCR beta libraries was performed using quantitative 5'-RACE with molecular barcodes. Each CDR3 protein is one row after TCRdb ran MiXCR on the 5' RACE reads. Here the sample spans a few hundred thousand distinct CDR3 sequences, around 7.6% being singletons. CDR3 length equals 13 residues. V gave up 5 bases and J gave up 3 bases, with 11 bases separating them. From germline, CDR1 is MGHRA and CDR2 YSYEKL. This chain connects TRBV4-1 to TRBJ2-7; D not certain. The material sequenced was blood, either unsorted or a sorted T cell fraction (not recorded which). The receptor was derived from a male donor with ankylosing spondylitis. The CDR3 nucleotides are TGCGCCAGCAGCTTCGAGGTGAGCTACGAGCAGTACTTC. Protein product: CASSFEVSYEQYF.